One and the same sample provided the 20 T cell receptor beta chains below, sequenced in a study of blood T cell repertoires in COVID-19. Clones were sequenced by immunoSEQ multiplex PCR, and TCRdb holds only the in-frame ones, with some missing. Counted here are fewer than 90,000 clones, approximately 90% occurring once; the ten biggest clones make up about 1.3%. The sequenced sample consisted of peripheral blood. The source of these receptors is a human donor in a cohort sampled during active COVID-19.

The chain employs TRBV7-9 and TRBJ2-5; 10 bases map to TRBD2. The germline V gene encodes CDR1 SEHNR and CDR2 FQNEAQ (reference sequence). There are 15 residues in the CDR3. V lost 5 bases to trimming and J lost 4 bases; unmatched junction nucleotides: 7. The CDR3 sequence is CASSPLAGAVETQYF. The CDR3 nucleotides are TGTGCCAGCAGCCCTCTAGCGGGAGCCGTAGAGACCCAGTACTTC. Together with reference TRBV7-9 and TRBJ2-5, the CDR3 gives the full variable domain: DTGVSQNPRHKITKRGQNVTFRCDPISEHNRLYWYRQTLGQGPEFLTYFQNEAQLEKSRLLSDRFSAERPKGSFSTLEIQRTEQGDSAMYLCASSPLAGAVETQYFGPGTRLLVL.

CDR3 sequence reads: CASSRQGRSGANVLTF. The CDR3, as DNA: TGTGCCAGCTCAAGACAGGGGCGCTCTGGGGCCAACGTCCTGACTTTC. The rearrangement joins TRBV18 to TRBJ2-6; TRBD1 aligns across 8 bases. Germline V gene lookup returns CDR1 KGHSH and CDR2 LQKENI. This CDR3 is 16 amino acids long. V lost 5 bases to trimming and J lost 0 bases; unmatched junction nucleotides: 3.

The gene calls are TRBV7-9 and TRBJ2-2; D possibly corresponds to TRBD2 (6 bases). Deletions cut 4 bases from V and 4 bases from J, with 16 bases between. The CDR3 is made up of 16 amino acids. The germline V gene encodes CDR1 SEHNR and CDR2 FQNEAQ (reference sequence). The CDR3 loop reads CASSSMTSRSTGELFF. DNA of the CDR3: TGTGCCAGCAGCTCCATGACTAGTAGGAGCACCGGGGAGCTGTTTTTT.

The rearrangement links TRBV5-4 to TRBJ2-2, with D possibly matching TRBD1 (5 bases). Germline CDR1 reads SGHNT; CDR2 reads YYREEE (reference sequence). Trimming took off 6 bases at V and 4 bases at J, with 7 bases between the two ends. The CDR3 is made up of 12 amino acids. CDR3: CASIDSTGELFF. CDR3 nucleotide sequence: TGTGCCAGCATCGACAGCACCGGGGAGCTGTTTTTT.

The V gene is TRBV15, the J gene TRBJ2-7, with TRBD2 matching over 7 bases. The junction had 11 bases not matched to a gene; V was cut back by 0 bases and J by 6 bases. The CDR3 length is 16 residues. Germline CDR1 and CDR2: LNHNV and YYDKDF (reference sequence). The CDR3 spells CATSRDGGRRSAEQYF. The CDR3, as DNA: TGTGCCACCAGCAGAGACGGCGGGAGACGTAGCGCCGAGCAGTACTTC.

The genes are TRBV9 and TRBJ2-2; D perhaps matches TRBD1 (6 bases). Germline CDR1 is SGDLS and CDR2 is YYNGEE. The CDR3 runs 17 residues. V was pared by 0 bases and J by 6 bases, with 18 bases between. The CDR3 spells CASSVGGQGWAAGELFF. The CDR3 coding sequence is TGTGCCAGCAGCGTAGGCGGCCAGGGGTGGGCGGCCGGGGAGCTGTTTTTT.

This chain joins TRBV15 and TRBJ2-3, with TRBD1 matching over 8 bases. With V trimmed by 3 bases and J by 4 bases, 9 bases remained unmatched. Germline-derived CDR1 and CDR2 are LNHNV and YYDKDF (reference sequence). The CDR3 totals 16 residues. This CDR3 is CATSSHGQGRADTQYF. In nucleotides, the CDR3 is TGTGCCACCAGCAGTCACGGACAGGGCAGGGCAGATACGCAGTATTTT.

The rearrangement joins TRBV11-2 to TRBJ2-1; TRBD2 agrees at 11 bases. V lost 5 bases, J lost 8 bases, and 20 bases stayed unmatched. The CDR3 is 19 amino acids. CDR1 and CDR2 (germline): SGHAT, FQNNGV. DNA for the CDR3: TGTGCCAGCAGCCCTCTGCCCGGGGGACTAGCGGCAGTTCTGTATGAGCAGTTCTTC. It specifies CASSPLPGGLAAVLYEQFF.

The gene calls are TRBV7-8 and TRBJ2-1; D ambiguous. This CDR3 spans 13 amino acids. The ends were cut back, 5 bases at V and 5 bases at J, with 10 bases in the middle. Germline V gene sequence: CDR1 SGHVS, CDR2 FQNEAQ. The CDR3 DNA follows: TGTGCCAGCAGCCCTGCCGGAGACAATGAGCAGTTCTTC. Residues: CASSPAGDNEQFF.

The rearrangement joins TRBV5-1 to TRBJ1-5; a weak D match, TRBD1 (6 bases). V lost 0 bases and J 8 bases, leaving 15 bases between the germline ends. In germline, CDR1 is SGHRS, CDR2 YFSETQ. The CDR3 consists of 15 residues. Written as DNA, the CDR3 is TGCGCCAGCAGCTTGGGGATTGCCGAGGGGGAGCCCCAGCATTTT. Translating gives CASSLGIAEGEPQHF.

The chain uses TRBV5-1 and TRBJ1-4, with D unclear. The CDR3 length is 14 residues. CDR1 SGHRS and CDR2 YFSETQ come from the germline V gene. V lost 1 base, J lost 7 bases, and 11 bases lay in between. CDR3 protein: CASSLRGYGEKLFF. The DNA of the CDR3 is TGCGCCAGCAGCTTGCGGGGATATGGTGAAAAACTGTTTTTT.

The CDR3 reads CASRGQGKNNEQFF. For the CDR3, the DNA is TGTGCCAGCCGGGGACAGGGAAAAAACAATGAGCAGTTCTTC. V and J are TRBV28 and TRBJ2-1, with 9 bases identical to TRBD1. Germline-derived CDR1 and CDR2 are MDHEN and SYDVKM. J was trimmed by 5 bases and V by 8 bases; bases with no gene match: 7. The CDR3 is 14 amino acids.

This chain links TRBV6-5 with TRBJ2-7; 9 nucleotides match TRBD2. Germline V lookup: CDR1 MNHEY, CDR2 SVGAGI. This CDR3 spans 14 amino acids. Trimming cost V 6 bases and J 5 bases; bases outside gene matches: 8. In nucleotides, the CDR3 is TGTGCCAGCAGCCGACTAGCGGTGGCCCACGAGCAGTACTTC. This sequence encodes CASSRLAVAHEQYF.

This clone was seen only once. The rearrangement joins TRBV14 to TRBJ2-3; D is unresolved. The length of the CDR3 is 14 residues. V was shortened by 0 bases and J by 4 bases, with 8 bases between the two germline ends. Germline assignment: CDR1 SGHDN and CDR2 FVKESK. The CDR3 reads CASSQERFPDTQYF. The DNA of the CDR3 is TGTGCCAGCAGCCAAGAACGGTTTCCAGATACGCAGTATTTT.

The gene calls are TRBV2 and TRBJ2-1; 9 bases agree with TRBD2. V dropped 3 bases and J dropped 15; count of bases not matched to a gene: 3. Germline V lookup: CDR1 SNHLY, CDR2 FYNNEI. CDR3 length: 11 residues. The CDR3 sequence: CASSEGTSMFF. In nucleotides, the CDR3 is TGTGCCAGCAGTGAGGGGACTAGCATGTTCTTC.

The J gene is TRBJ2-5, the V gene TRBV29-1, with no clear D. Trimming pared 4 bases from V and 4 bases from J, leaving 13 bases between. This CDR3 region has 13 residues. CDR1 is SQVTM, CDR2 ANQGSEA, per germline. For the CDR3, the DNA is TGCAGCGTTGCGGGTTCCTCCGGAGAGACCCAGTACTTC. This translates into CSVAGSSGETQYF.

The chain recombines TRBV11-3 with TRBJ2-7, with D tentatively TRBD1 (6 bases). The V gene lost 4 bases and the J gene lost 5 bases, with 15 bases spanning the gap. Germline CDR1 SGHNT, CDR2 YENEEA. This CDR3 is built from 14 residues. The CDR3 is CASSSYTGSDEQYV. DNA for the CDR3: TGTGCCAGCAGCTCATATACAGGGTCGGACGAGCAGTACGTC.

The chain is built from TRBV10-2 and TRBJ2-2; TRBD2 matches 15 bases. V lost 6 bases to trimming and J lost 3 bases; unmatched junction nucleotides: 5. Germline V gene lookup returns CDR1 WSHSY and CDR2 SAAADI. The CDR3 spans 17 residues. The CDR3 nucleotides are TGCGCCAGCAGAAAGGGACTAGCGGGAGGACACACCGGGGAGCTGTTTTTT. Translated: CASRKGLAGGHTGELFF.

CDR3 amino acids: CASSLGTRSIGELFF. The CDR3 DNA sequence: TGCGCCAGCAGCTTGGGGACTAGAAGTATAGGGGAGCTGTTTTTT. The chain recombines TRBV5-1 with TRBJ2-2; 7 nucleotides align to TRBD2. CDR1 and CDR2 from the germline V gene are SGHRS and YFSETQ. The CDR3 length is 15 residues. Trimming at V came to 0 bases and at J to 8 bases, leaving 7 bases not matched to a gene.

The chain employs TRBV28 and TRBJ1-4, with D possibly TRBD1 on 6 matching bases. This CDR3 comprises 15 residues. CDR1 is MDHEN, CDR2 SYDVKM, per germline. With 6 bases removed from V and 6 bases from J, the gap between germline ends came to 17 bases. CDR3 sequence reads: CASSPTGSVDEKLFF. The DNA of the CDR3 is TGTGCCAGCAGCCCAACAGGGAGTGTTGATGAAAAACTGTTTTTT.